This T cell receptor (beta chain) stems from a study of Graves' ophthalmopathy and Graves' hyperthyroidism. Overall study findings and caveats: Blood also contained most of the expanded thyroid clonotypes above 0.001 frequency.

Amplification of the TCR beta CDR3 regions used RNA transcripts (as template). A first-round RT-PCR used HTBI primers, followed by a second-round multiplex PCR. MiXCR was run by TCRdb on the multiplex PCR reads, yielding one entry per CDR3 protein. Here the sample spans approximately 330,000 distinct CDR3 sequences, about a sixth being singletons. None of the included patients had other autoimmune diseases, uncontrolled infections, pregnancy or lactation, as these led to exclusion. Clinical symptoms, serum thyroxine, TRAb, thyroid ultrasound and orbital computed tomography formed the basis of diagnosis. PBMCs stemmed from approximately 9.7 ml of fresh peripheral blood. This clonotype was counted many times. The antigen is not known. With 4 bases removed from V and 6 bases from J, the gap between germline ends came to 10 bases. The germline V gene has CDR1 LNHDA and CDR2 SQIVND (reference sequence). The CDR3 contains 12 residues.

This clonotype originated in an adult man with Graves' ophthalmopathy. V gene TRBV19 combines with J gene TRBJ2-7; no reliable D call. The sequencing sample was made of peripheral blood. Written as DNA, the CDR3 is TGTGCCAGTAGTAGCGGCGCCTCCGAGCAGTACTTC. Protein product: CASSSGASEQYF. Using reference TRBV19 and TRBJ2-7 for the parts outside the CDR3, the full variable domain is DGGITQSPKYLFRKEGQNVTLSCEQNLNHDAMYWYRQDPGQGLRLIYYSQIVNDFQKGDIAEGYSVSREKKESFPLTVTSAQKNPTAFYLCASSSGASEQYFGPGTRLTVT.